This record concerns one T cell receptor (beta chain) sequence. Antigen unknown. Germline V lookup: CDR1 KGHSH, CDR2 LQKENI. V was pared by 10 bases and J by 12 bases, with 16 bases between. CDR3 size: 11 residues. The sample is drawn from a study of cytomegalovirus exposure and HLA in healthy donors. General study results and limits: Generally TCR sequences proved uncommon, though certain public TCRs appeared in numerous donors. In most subjects, TCR beta sequences reportedly gave accurate predictions of HLA-A and HLA-B alleles. Being productive about 90% or about 30% of the time was typical of most TCR beta V segments in an earlier analysis. TCR beta chains numbering 150 to 200 were designated cytomegalovirus-associated.

Researchers ran the PCR with 60 Vbeta and 13 Jbeta primers. Sequencing was performed with immunoSEQ multiplex PCR; in TCRdb, only in-frame clones are kept and a portion is missing. Of about 130,000 clones in the sample, 82% were seen once. The rearrangement uses TRBV18 and TRBJ2-1; a weak D match, TRBD2 (6 bases). This receptor was obtained from a boy aged 5-17 years in good health and CMV-seronegative. Sample: PBMCs. The CDR3 DNA reads as TGTGCCACCACGACTAGAGAGTCGCAGTTCTTC. This codes for CATTTRESQFF.